This record covers a single TCR beta chain. What antigen it recognizes has not been identified. Base quality data are lacking; no much larger clone is found one base away. V is clipped by 5 bases and J by 5 bases, and the sequence between their germline boundaries is 8 bases long. The CDR3 runs 12 residues from the cysteine to the phenylalanine. Left in the record is the CDR3 DNA by itself, 36 bases read in frame from the first base. The germline V gene (reference sequence) gives CDR1 as SEHNR and CDR2 as FQNEAQ. The sample comes from a study of cytomegalovirus exposure and HLA in healthy donors (dated by TCRdb to 2016 to 2017). Notes on the research overall: In an earlier analysis of some 610 of the donors, around 300 Gb of sequence data and 90 million to 130 million unique TCR beta sequences from about 179 million T cells were reported. An early release that covered some 630 HLA-typed donors contained about 300 gigabases of sequencing data and 85 million to 100 million unique TCR sequences. Of the roughly 400 genotyped donors, around 81% fell in the genetic ancestry cluster associated with self-reported Caucasian donors. The study aimed to test whether cataloging public T cell receptors could reveal signatures of past pathogen exposure. The study used immunosequencing to profile the T cell repertoires of 666 subjects and linked those repertoires to cytomegalovirus serostatus. In addition to the first cohort of 666 subjects, a separate validation cohort of approximately 120 different subjects was used. To predict cytomegalovirus infection status, the study combined high-throughput TCR immunosequencing, statistical association of individual TCRs with disease status, and machine learning. A later analysis re-analyzed previously published TCR beta repertoires from roughly 690 donors and added high-resolution HLA genotyping to study TCR occurrence patterns. The later analysis used no new phenotypic data to find candidate immune exposures, relying instead on TCR beta sequences and their occurrence across donors. An earlier analysis of 500 to 750 of the donors applied high-throughput TCR beta sequencing to assess whether each TCR beta V gene segment acted as functional or pseudogenic. Alongside the repertoire data, information on donor age, sex, ethnicity and CMV serostatus was compiled. In a later genetic analysis, genome-wide SNP genotypes for about 65% of the roughly 700 donors were used, and that subset was treated as a discovery cohort. All discovery cohort repertoires had been generated using a single sequencing platform. Class I and class II HLA loci were covered by the typing at four-digit resolution. The number of typed donors differed by locus: roughly 620-640 for A, B, C, DRB1 and DQB1; 500 to 550 for DQA1; 600 to 610 for DPA1; and some 430 for DPB1. Several DR-DQ haplotypes were handled as single units for association and clustering because linkage in the cohort was strong. Among a few hundred genotyped donors of the cohort, an average of roughly 240,000 unique TCR beta nucleotide sequences were sequenced per donor, roughly a sixth of them non-productive.

The cohort consisted of 650 to 850 healthy bone marrow donors. At the time of sampling, all cohort members were nominally healthy, though unrecorded immune exposures were likely present. The donor tested CMV seronegative, placing the donor among the 350 or so seronegative members of the cohort. Each donor provided a peripheral blood sample, and peripheral blood mononuclear cells were used for TCR beta sequencing. Genomic DNA was extracted from the blood cell samples with the Qiagen DNeasy Blood Extraction Kit. The method behind the library was the immunoSEQ multiplex PCR assay. For the multiplex PCR, a mixture combining 60 forward primers for TCR Vbeta segments and 13 reverse primers for TCR Jbeta segments was used. Amplification of the CDR3 region of rearranged TCR beta genes was performed with a multiplex PCR assay on genomic DNA. Amplified TCR beta libraries were sequenced as 87-base-pair reads on the Illumina HiSeq System. In the paper's pipeline: In a later analysis, roughly 80 million unique TCR beta chains were counted across the roughly 610 repertoires, and some 10 million of these chains were shared by at least two donors. Raw reads were error-corrected and collapsed into unique sequences by a nearest-neighbor algorithm in which closely related sequences were merged to remove PCR and sequencing errors. To assign V, D and J gene segments, CDR3 sequences were aligned to IMGT reference sequences. Each retained sequence needed at least a six-nucleotide match to both a V gene segment and a J gene segment. Rearrangements were classified as productive when the CDR3 lacked stop codons and remained in frame with V and J, and all other rearrangements were classified as non-productive. Following IMGT convention, CDR3 was defined as the stretch from the second conserved V-encoded cysteine to the conserved J-encoded phenylalanine. The earlier analysis of 587 of the donors excluded sequences that lacked an unambiguous match to a single V gene segment. In an earlier analysis of several hundred of the donors, a V segment was called functional when productive rearrangements were above 56.7%, and segregating when the standard deviation between donors exceeded 5%. A statistical classification framework was developed to diagnose cytomegalovirus status using the catalog of TCR beta chain sequences. A later analysis assigned V and J genes by comparing TCR nucleotide sequences with IMGT/GENE-DB human TR gene sequences. A later analysis assigned CDR3 sequences and most-parsimonious VDJ recombination scenarios with the TCRdist pipeline. In a later analysis, every TCR beta chain was defined by the combination of its CDR3 amino acid sequence and its V-gene family, and reads without a unique V-gene family were dropped. As a way to deal with suspected cross-contamination and a sequencing artifact, a later analysis dropped 450 to 600 nucleotide sequences that were highly shared and had low generation probability. In a later analysis, a clonal expansion index for each public chain was calculated from normalized within-repertoire ranks of inferred template counts. In a later analysis, generation probabilities were computed using a VDJ recombination model fitted to out-of-frame rearrangements, and the results were checked against IGoR. Hypergeometric tests were used in a later analysis to score TCR-TCR, TCR-HLA and TCR-CMV co-occurrence, with a repertoire-size bias correction applied to the TCR pairs. False discovery rates were estimated in a later analysis by permuting HLA or CMV assignments 20 times. In a later analysis, co-occurring TCRs were grouped using DBSCAN, with TCRdist sequence similarity added in when clustering inside HLA-allele-positive subsets. Repertoires with fewer than 30,000 or more than 120,000 public chains were left out of co-occurrence clustering, as were four to six repertoires with anomalous nucleotide sharing. What TCRdb holds here is the immuneACCESS table cut down to in-frame rearrangements. Part of the clones is not present; checked against another copy, under half of the missing clones reflect an unresolved V gene, and the others are unexplained. The DNA was the basis for D and trimming; V, J and clone size are from that table. Across this sample there are 160,000 or so clones, with 80% to 90% seen only once. The ten largest clonotypes hold about 12% of the sample.

Study-wide conclusions, independent of this receptor: A few of the identified cytomegalovirus-associated TCR beta chains were confirmed in vitro to be specific for cytomegalovirus antigens. According to a later analysis, parvovirus B19, influenza, CMV and Epstein-Barr virus appeared linked to several top co-occurrence clusters. In a later genetic analysis, fewer N-insertions in productive TCRs were reported among donors in an Asian-associated ancestry cluster than the roughly 700-donor mean. Some IMGT-functional V segments, including TRBV6-2 and TRBV6-3, could not be distinguished by the 87-base-pair reads and were therefore excluded. A further reported finding was that TCR beta sequences accurately predicted the HLA-A and HLA-B alleles for most subjects in the first cohort. A group of highly shared sequence variants was considered likely to be a technical artifact of the sequencing pipeline. The study gave a list of 150 to 200 TCR beta chains associated with cytomegalovirus. The only immune exposure information available for the cohort was CMV serostatus. In a later analysis, TCR association rates were found to vary across HLA loci, with the most associated TCRs seen for DRB1 alleles and the fewest for HLA-C alleles. According to a later analysis, most CMV-associated TCR beta chains appeared to be HLA-restricted, and the HLA associations seemed to be driven largely by CMV exposure. In a later analysis, about 17,000 TCR beta sequences were associated with specific HLA alleles at a false discovery rate of 0.05. Because HLA typing was unavailable for some donors at each locus, only the typed subset was used in association tests. The earlier analysis of some 560 of the donors excluded fewer than 20 rarely observed V segments, including chromosome 9 orphons, because counts were too low. Linkage disequilibrium might explain the correlated functional status among segregating V segments, but an unknown experimental factor could not be ruled out. Most TCR sequences were seen in very few donors, while some public TCRs were found in many individuals. Strong co-occurrence of HLA alleles, especially DR and DQ, made assigning TCR associations to individual alleles difficult. In both the original and validation cohorts, the classifier was reported to diagnose cytomegalovirus status with high specificity and sensitivity. Sequencing depth was assumed to be roughly uniform across donors in the presence/absence analyses, though that assumption may not hold. In a later analysis, HLA-associated TCR beta chains showed more clonal expansion and lower generation probabilities than non-associated chains that were equally common. V-gene and J-gene trimming of TCR beta chains was associated with a missense DCLRE1C variant in a later genetic analysis, and the association was replicated in an independent cohort. According to the authors, the approach could potentially be generalized to other disease states and immunological phenotypes. Broadly in line with IMGT annotations, most TCR beta V segments showed up in productive rearrangements about 87% or about 30% of the time in an earlier analysis of approximately 600 of the donors. The cohort was sequenced for TCR beta chains only, and without alpha or paired-chain data the features that could be detected were limited.

The sequence was obtained from a woman in her 50s in good health and CMV-seronegative. Material: PBMCs. The chain links TRBV7-9 with TRBJ2-3, and TRBD1 may be the D gene, going by 5 matching bases. The base sequence is TGTGCCAGCAGCCAAGGGGTAGATACGCAGTATTTT. This yields the protein CASSQGVDTQYF. This CDR3, with the reference TRBV7-9 and TRBJ2-3 proteins standing in past its ends, gives the full variable domain DTGVSQNPRHKITKRGQNVTFRCDPISEHNRLYWYRQTLGQGPEFLTYFQNEAQLEKSRLLSDRFSAERPKGSFSTLEIQRTEQGDSAMYLCASSQGVDTQYFGPGTRLTVL.